The source of this T cell receptor (beta chain) is a study of blood T cell repertoires in COVID-19. Study context: The cDNA or gDNA used as material had been derived from T cells, B-cell-depleted T cells, or PBMCs.

The CDR3 contains 13 residues. The germline gives CDR1 SNHLY, CDR2 FYNNEI. V gave up 9 bases and J gave up 4 bases; unmatched junction bases: 5. Some clones are missing from TCRdb's copy, which holds only in-frame ones; the method was immunoSEQ multiplex PCR. Among 150,000 to 200,000 clones listed, roughly 85% were seen once. This clonotype was obtained from a woman in her seventies with acute or convalescent COVID-19. The sample comprised peripheral blood. The gene calls are TRBV2 and TRBJ2-2, with 7 bases identical to TRBD1. The chain's CDR3 is CASRTGPTGELFF. The CDR3 region has the DNA TGTGCCAGTCGGACAGGACCCACCGGGGAGCTGTTTTTT.